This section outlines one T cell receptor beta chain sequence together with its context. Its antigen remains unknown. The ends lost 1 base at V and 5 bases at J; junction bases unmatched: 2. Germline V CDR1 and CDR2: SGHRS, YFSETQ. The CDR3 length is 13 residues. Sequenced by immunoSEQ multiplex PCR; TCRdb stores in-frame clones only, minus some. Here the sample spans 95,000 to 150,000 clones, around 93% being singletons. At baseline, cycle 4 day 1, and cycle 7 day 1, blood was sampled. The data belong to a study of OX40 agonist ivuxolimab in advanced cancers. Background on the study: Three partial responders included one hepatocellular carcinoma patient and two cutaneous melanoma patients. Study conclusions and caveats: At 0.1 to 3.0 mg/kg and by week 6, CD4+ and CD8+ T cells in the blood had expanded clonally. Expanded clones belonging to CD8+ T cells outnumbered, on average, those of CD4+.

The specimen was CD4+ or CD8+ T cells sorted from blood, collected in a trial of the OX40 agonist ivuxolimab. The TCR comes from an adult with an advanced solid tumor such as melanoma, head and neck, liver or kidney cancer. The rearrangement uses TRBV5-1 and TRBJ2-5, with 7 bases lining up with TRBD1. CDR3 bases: TGCGCCAGCAGCTTGACAGGGGCTGAGACCCAGTACTTC. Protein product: CASSLTGAETQYF.